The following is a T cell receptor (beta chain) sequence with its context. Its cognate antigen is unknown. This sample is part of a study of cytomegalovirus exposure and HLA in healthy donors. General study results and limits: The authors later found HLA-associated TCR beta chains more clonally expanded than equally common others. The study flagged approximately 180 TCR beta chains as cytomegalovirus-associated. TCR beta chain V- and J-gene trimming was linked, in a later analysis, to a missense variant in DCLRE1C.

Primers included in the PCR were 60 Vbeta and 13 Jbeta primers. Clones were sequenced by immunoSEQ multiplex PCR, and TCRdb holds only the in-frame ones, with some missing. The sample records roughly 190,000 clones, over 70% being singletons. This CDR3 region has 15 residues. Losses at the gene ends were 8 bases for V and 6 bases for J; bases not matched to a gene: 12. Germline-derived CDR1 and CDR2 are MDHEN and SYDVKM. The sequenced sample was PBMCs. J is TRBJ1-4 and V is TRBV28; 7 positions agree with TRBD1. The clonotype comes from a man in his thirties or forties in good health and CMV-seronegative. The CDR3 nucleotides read TGTGCCAGCTCCGACAGGGCAGGCGTTGATGAAAAACTGTTTTTT. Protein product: CASSDRAGVDEKLFF.